This record covers a single TCR beta chain. Its antigen is unidentified. 5'RACE, which relied on constant-segment primers, yielded TCR alpha and TCR beta cDNA libraries carrying sample barcodes and UMIs. TCRdb itself ran the 5' RACE reads through MiXCR, one entry per CDR3 protein. The data show about 430,000 distinct CDR3 sequences, 20% to 30% seen once. The record originates from a study of T-cell memory formation after mild COVID-19. Study context: Most TCR clusters belonged to a single donor.

General study findings and limits: A subset of responding clones appeared in pre-infection memory, suggesting cross-reactive memory joined.

This TCR was recovered from an adult woman who had mild COVID-19 (a few samples of this study predate the infection). Cell type and time point are not known. Sequenced input: PBMCs or a T cell subset sorted from them (not recorded which).

This CDR3 is CSVPPVPGDRETQYF. The CDR3 coding sequence is TGCAGTGTCCCCCCGGTCCCAGGGGATCGAGAGACCCAGTACTTC. The V and J genes are TRBV20-1 and TRBJ2-5, with D perhaps matching TRBD1 (6 bases). This CDR3 is built from 15 residues. Trimming removed 7 bases from V and 4 bases from J, with 22 bases in between. Germline values: CDR1 DFQATT, CDR2 SNEGSKA (reference sequence).